Detailed here is one T cell receptor (beta chain). The CDR3 runs to 13 residues. The data are from a study of T cells in localized non-small cell lung cancer. Measured with immunoSEQ multiplex PCR; TCRdb has only the in-frame clones, and not every one. Of 50,000 to 70,000 clones listed, approximately 89% are singletons. This rearrangement joins TRBV21-1 to TRBJ2-7. TRBV21-1 is shown as a pseudogene. The TCR sequence derives from a man between 40 and 70 years old with stage I lung adenocarcinoma. Sequencing used peripheral blood, obtained before any cancer treatment. CDR3 sequence (DNA): TGTGCCAGAAACGACCTACAGCGCTACGAGCAGTACTTC. Protein product: CARNDLQRYEQYF.